These 3 T cell receptor beta chains originate from one sample sequenced in a study of blood T cell repertoires in COVID-19. Assay: immunoSEQ multiplex PCR; the TCRdb copy retains only in-frame clones and omits some. The table includes 85,000 to 90,000 clones, roughly 86% detected once. Sequenced input: peripheral blood. The receptors come from a human donor in a cohort sampled during active COVID-19.

This chain uses TRBV9 with TRBJ2-7, with TRBD1 matching 10 bases. In germline, CDR1 is SGDLS, CDR2 YYNGEE. This CDR3 is 14 amino acids long. V dropped 0 bases and J dropped 7; count of bases not matched to a gene: 4. The CDR3 reads CASSVEDRGLEQYF. The DNA of the CDR3 is TGTGCCAGCAGCGTAGAGGACAGGGGGTTGGAGCAGTACTTC.

This chain uses TRBV11-3 with TRBJ2-2, with D possibly being TRBD2 (5 bases). The V end lost 1 base, the J end lost 0 bases, and 12 bases lay between the germline ends. Germline CDR1 reads SGHNT; CDR2 reads YENEEA. The CDR3 has 17 residues. CDR3 amino acids: CASSLVSWEPNTGELFF. DNA of the CDR3: TGTGCCAGCAGCTTAGTTTCCTGGGAGCCGAACACCGGGGAGCTGTTTTTT.

V usage is TRBV5-8 and J usage is TRBJ2-1; TRBD2 agrees at 13 bases. CDR1 and CDR2 from the germline V gene are SGHTS and YDEGEE. After removal of 5 bases from V and 7 bases from J, the junction contained 0 bases not matched to a gene. The CDR3 totals 13 residues. CDR3 sequence (DNA): TGTGCCAGCAGGACTAGCGGGGGGAATGAGCAGTTCTTC. This sequence encodes CASRTSGGNEQFF. Full variable domain (remainder filled in from reference TRBV5-8 and TRBJ2-1): EAGVTQSPTHLIKTRGQQATLRCSPISGHTSVYWYQQALGLGLQFLLWYDEGEERNRGNFPPRFSGRQFPNYSSELNVNALELEDSALYLCASRTSGGNEQFFGPGTRLTVL.